The 28 T cell receptor beta chains below were found in one sample sequenced in a study of Ad26.COV2.S vaccination and SARS-CoV-2 variants. Treatment given: roughly 20 received Ad26.COV2.S at low or high dose, single or two shots; 5 received placebo; per-sample allocation not given. It was on day 63 after the first vaccine or placebo injection that samples were taken. Generated by immunoSEQ multiplex PCR, the TCRdb table keeps only in-frame clones and is missing some. The table lists hundreds of thousands of clones, roughly 91% of them singletons. The sequenced sample was peripheral blood, obtained in a trial of Ad26.COV2.S vaccine versus placebo. These receptors all stem from a person aged 18 to 59 who received the Ad26.COV2.S COVID-19 vaccine or a placebo.

The rearrangement joins TRBV10-3 to TRBJ2-3; TRBD2 aligns across 13 bases. The germline V gene has CDR1 ENHRY and CDR2 SYGVKD. The CDR3 is 16 residues long. V was clipped by 10 bases and J by 5 bases; unmatched bases: 12. The DNA for the CDR3 is TGTGCCACATCCCCTGAACTAGCGGGGGGGAAAGATACGCAGTATTTT. Its protein is CATSPELAGGKDTQYF.

This chain connects TRBV25-1 to TRBJ2-7; possibly TRBD1 for D (5 bases). V lost 2 bases to trimming and J lost 5 bases, with 13 bases between them. Germline lookup yields CDR1 MGHDK and CDR2 SYGVNS. The CDR3 totals 14 residues. The DNA for the CDR3 is TGTGCCAGCAGTGAACTCACAGGATCGAACGAGCAGTACTTC. This gives the protein CASSELTGSNEQYF.

Turning to this clone: Other DNA sequences in this specimen translate into the identical CDR3. The CDR3 DNA follows: TGTGCCAGCAGCTTAGAAGGCTATGGCTACACCTTC. The encoded protein is CASSLEGYGYTF. The gene calls are TRBV7-9 and TRBJ1-2; unclear D gene. The CDR3 runs to 12 residues. The V end lost 1 base, the J end lost 4 bases, and 4 bases lay between the germline ends. CDR1 and CDR2 (germline): SEHNR, FQNEAQ (reference sequence).

V usage is TRBV11-2 and J usage is TRBJ2-2; perhaps TRBD1 as D (5 bases). Germline assignment: CDR1 SGHAT and CDR2 FQNNGV. V gave up 0 bases and J gave up 9 bases, with 14 bases separating them. There are 15 residues in the CDR3. Here the CDR3 DNA reads TGTGCCAGCAGCTTAGATCCGACAGAGCACCGGGAGCTGTTTTTT. Translation: CASSLDPTEHRELFF.

V is TRBV27 and J is TRBJ1-6; D remains unclear. Germline CDR1 MNHEY, CDR2 SMNVEV (reference sequence). Deletions cut 9 bases from V and 9 bases from J, with 18 bases between. The CDR3 runs to 14 residues. The CDR3 sequence is CASSLGSPRSPLHF. The CDR3 nucleotides read TGTGCCAGTTCCTTAGGCAGCCCTCGTTCACCCCTCCACTTT.

The chain links TRBV4-3 to TRBJ2-1; D is possibly TRBD1 (5 bases). The CDR3 sequence is 17 residues long. Germline values: CDR1 LGHNA, CDR2 YSLEER. V was shortened by 0 bases and J by 10 bases, with 22 bases between the two germline ends. The CDR3 coding sequence is TGCGCCAGCAGCCAAGAGGGGCTGGATTACCGGCGCGCCGAGCAGTTCTTC. It is translated as CASSQEGLDYRRAEQFF.

The CDR3 DNA reads as TGTGCCAGCAGCTTGACGCGAGGGGGGAGTGAAAAACTGTTTTTT. Its translation is CASSLTRGGSEKLFF. The V gene is TRBV7-2, the J gene TRBJ1-4; perhaps TRBD1 as D (6 bases). The V and J ends lost 3 bases and 7 bases respectively, with 15 bases between them. Germline V gives CDR1 SGHTA, CDR2 FQGNSA. The CDR3 runs 15 residues.

The rearrangement joins TRBV12-3 or TRBV12-4 to TRBJ2-1; 8 bases line up with TRBD2. V gave up 3 bases and J gave up 16 bases; unmatched junction bases: 8. The CDR3 covers 12 residues. The CDR3, as DNA: TGTGCCAGCAGTTTTGCGGGACTAGACTTATTCTTC. Protein: CASSFAGLDLFF.

Only a few counts were recorded for this clone. The sample contains more than one DNA sequence encoding this CDR3. The chain employs TRBV27 and TRBJ1-5, with unresolved D. Germline values: CDR1 MNHEY, CDR2 SMNVEV (reference sequence). This CDR3 comprises 13 residues. V gave up 2 bases and J gave up 1 base, with 3 bases separating them. The CDR3 here is CASSLGSNQPQHF. In DNA form, the CDR3 reads TGTGCCAGCAGTTTAGGGAGCAATCAGCCCCAGCATTTT.

This chain joins TRBV19 and TRBJ1-5; D gene ambiguous. The V end was cut by 7 bases, the J end by 3 bases, with 10 bases between. Germline CDR1 LNHDA, CDR2 SQIVND (reference sequence). CDR3 length: 13 amino acids. CDR3 sequence reads: CASNSAFNQPQHF. The CDR3 DNA is TGTGCCAGTAATTCAGCGTTCAATCAGCCCCAGCATTTT. Full variable domain (missing parts from reference TRBV19 and TRBJ1-5): DGGITQSPKYLFRKEGQNVTLSCEQNLNHDAMYWYRQDPGQGLRLIYYSQIVNDFQKGDIAEGYSVSREKKESFPLTVTSAQKNPTAFYLCASNSAFNQPQHFGDGTRLSIL.

The V call is TRBV25-1, the J call TRBJ2-7; no reliable D call. Germline V gene lookup returns CDR1 MGHDK and CDR2 SYGVNS. This CDR3 is 12 amino acids long. Trimming took off 4 bases at V and 2 bases at J, with 6 bases between the two ends. The CDR3 sequence is CASSAGAYEQYF. DNA for the CDR3: TGTGCCAGCAGTGCTGGGGCCTACGAGCAGTACTTC.

This chain uses TRBV30 with TRBJ1-5, with a weak D call TRBD1 (6 bases). CDR3 length equals 13 residues. With 1 base removed from V and 3 bases from J, the gap between germline ends came to 7 bases. Germline values: CDR1 GTSNPN, CDR2 SVGIG (reference sequence). The CDR3 DNA reads as TGTGCCTGGAGTGCAGGGGTCAATCAGCCCCAGCATTTT. Translated, it gives CAWSAGVNQPQHF.

V and J are TRBV7-6 and TRBJ1-1; 12 nucleotides match TRBD1. Germline-derived CDR1 and CDR2 are SGHVS and FNYEAQ. The V gene end was trimmed by 3 bases and the J gene end by 5 bases; junction bases not matched to a gene: 7. This CDR3 is 16 amino acids long. The CDR3 sequence: CASSLGQGASKTEAFF. As DNA, the CDR3 is TGTGCCAGCAGCTTGGGACAGGGGGCCTCAAAGACTGAAGCTTTCTTT.

The rearrangement links TRBV5-6 to TRBJ1-1; D gene ambiguous. Germline V gene data show CDR1 as SGHDT and CDR2 as YYEEEE. The ends were cut back, 0 bases at V and 7 bases at J, with 13 bases in the middle. The length of the CDR3 is 14 residues. CDR3 amino acids: CASSLAGLDDEAFF. CDR3 DNA: TGTGCCAGCAGCTTGGCCGGGCTGGACGATGAAGCTTTCTTT.

This clone was counted a single time. The chain couples TRBV3-1 (or the pseudogene TRBV3-2) to TRBJ2-5; D is unclear. CDR3 length: 12 residues. The germline gives CDR1 LGHDT, CDR2 YNNKEL (reference sequence). Trimming removed 0 bases from V and 5 bases from J, with 4 bases in between. CDR3 nucleotides: TGTGCCAGCAGCCAAGAGTGGGAGACCCAGTACTTC. Protein product: CASSQEWETQYF.

The rearrangement joins TRBV6-6 to TRBJ2-7; TRBD1 matches at 9 bases. The CDR3 loop spans 15 amino acids. The trim removed 7 bases at V and 5 bases at J, leaving 12 bases unmatched. Germline V gene data show CDR1 as MNHNY and CDR2 as SVGAGI (reference sequence). The CDR3 region has the DNA TGTGCCAGCATCAAAAGCCGGGACAGGGTTCACGAGCAGTACTTC. Amino acid sequence: CASIKSRDRVHEQYF.

The rearrangement links TRBV28 to TRBJ1-6, with D unresolved. V lost 3 bases, J lost 18 bases, and 12 bases lay in between. The CDR3 is made up of 11 amino acids. The germline CDR1 and CDR2 sequences are MDHEN and SYDVKM. The CDR3 nucleotides read TGTGCCAGCAGTTTTTTGGGTCGGGACCACTTT. This codes for CASSFLGRDHF.

This chain connects TRBV6-5 to TRBJ2-5, with D tentatively TRBD1 or TRBD2 (6 bases each). The CDR3 has 14 residues. V dropped 7 bases and J dropped 4 bases, with 16 bases sitting between them. Germline V gives CDR1 MNHEY, CDR2 SVGAGI. The CDR3: CASTDVGGRETQYF. The CDR3 nucleotides read TGTGCCAGCACCGACGTGGGGGGCCGAGAGACCCAGTACTTC.

V is TRBV29-1 and J is TRBJ1-2; 8 nucleotides line up with TRBD1. Trimming took 4 bases from V and 4 from J; bases not matched to a gene: 5. The CDR3 has 13 residues. Germline CDR1 is SQVTM and CDR2 is ANQGSEA. The CDR3: CSVADRDFYGYTF. CDR3 nucleotides: TGCAGCGTTGCGGACAGGGATTTCTATGGCTACACCTTC.

The chain joins TRBV11-2 to TRBJ1-3; D might be TRBD1 (6 bases). Germline CDR1 SGHAT, CDR2 FQNNGV. V shed 3 bases and J shed 5 bases, with 14 bases lying between them. CDR3 length: 15 residues. The CDR3 spells CASSLRGNQRNTIYF. The CDR3 DNA reads TGTGCCAGCAGCTTGAGGGGGAATCAGCGAAACACCATATATTTT.

The rearrangement links TRBV7-6 to TRBJ1-3; a possible D gene is TRBD1 (5 bases). This CDR3 spans 15 amino acids. The V gene's germline CDR1 is SGHVS and CDR2 FNYEAQ. The V gene lost 1 base and the J gene lost 4 bases, with 11 bases spanning the gap. CDR3 residues: CASSLGGGTGNTIYF. The CDR3 nucleotides are TGTGCCAGCAGCTTAGGGGGGGGAACGGGAAACACCATATATTTT.

The chain joins TRBV30 to TRBJ1-6; TRBD1 agrees at 8 bases. CDR3 length equals 17 residues. V shed 5 bases and J 2 bases; nucleotides not matched to a gene: 11. The V gene's germline CDR1 is GTSNPN and CDR2 SVGIG (reference sequence). Written as DNA, the CDR3 is TGTGCCTGGGTCGACAGGGGAAGAGGTGCCTATAATTCACCCCTCCACTTT. Translated, it gives CAWVDRGRGAYNSPLHF.

This chain uses TRBV4-3 with TRBJ1-2; D is possibly TRBD1 (5 bases). Germline V gene lookup returns CDR1 LGHNA and CDR2 YSLEER. Between the trimmed V and J ends, which lost 3 bases and 7 bases, there was a span of 12 bases. This CDR3 is built from 13 residues. The CDR3: CASSHRDLRGYTF. The CDR3 DNA reads as TGCGCCAGCAGCCACAGGGACCTCCGTGGCTACACCTTC.

The CDR3 DNA sequence: TGTGCCAGCTCACCAGGGGTGTTTGGGGAGACCCAGTACTTC. Amino acid sequence: CASSPGVFGETQYF. V is TRBV18 and J is TRBJ2-5, with no clear D. Trimming removed 2 bases from V and 5 bases from J, with 12 bases in between. This CDR3 contains 14 residues. Germline-derived CDR1 and CDR2 are KGHSH and LQKENI.

V usage is TRBV11-2 and J usage is TRBJ1-4; D possibly corresponds to TRBD1 (5 bases). The CDR3 contains 15 residues. The germline V gene has CDR1 SGHAT and CDR2 FQNNGV. V was cut by 5 bases and J by 7 bases, with 17 bases left in between. CDR3 bases: TGTGCCAGCAGCCTAGCGGGGGGTCAAGTTGAAAAACTGTTTTTT. Translating gives CASSLAGGQVEKLFF.

The J gene is TRBJ2-7, the V gene TRBV1; the table's D call of TRBD2 was not tested on the DNA. TRBV1 is described as a pseudogene. The CDR3 is 16 amino acids. CDR3 DNA sequence: TGCACCAGCAGCCAAGGAATTAGCGGGGGAAGTTACGAGCAGTACTTC. This encodes CTSSQGISGGSYEQYF.

This clone was seen a handful of times. The DNA is omitted, as the CDR3 cannot be located on it reliably, and the CDR3 follows TCRdb's listing. The rearrangement links TRBV14 to TRBJ1-4. The germline V gene encodes CDR1 SGHDN and CDR2 FVKESK. The CDR3 spans 15 residues, counting both ends. This chain's CDR3 is CASSQGYFGNEKLFF.

The chain recombines TRBV19 with TRBJ1-1; TRBD1 matches 9 bases. The CDR3 is made up of 14 amino acids. Germline V gives CDR1 LNHDA, CDR2 SQIVND (reference sequence). V was pared by 7 bases and J by 1 base, with 4 bases of the junction left unmatched. CDR3 residues: CASIRDRANTEAFF. The CDR3 DNA sequence: TGTGCCAGTATCCGGGACAGGGCGAACACTGAAGCTTTCTTT.